This T cell receptor (beta chain) was recorded in a study of CD8 T cells in ankylosing spondylitis. Quantitative barcoded 5'-RACE was used to prepare TCR beta libraries. One entry per CDR3 protein, called by TCRdb with MiXCR from the 5' RACE reads. The sample comprises approximately 400,000 distinct CDR3 sequences, 25% to 30% of which are singletons, and roughly 1% rests with the top ten. Study-level findings and limits: Matched synovial fluid from ankylosing spondylitis patients was reported to be enriched for disease-linked clones. Clones that were linked to disease were CD8+ and were relatively rare in peripheral blood. Previous work reported some of these motif variants in the synovial fluid and blood of reactive arthritis. What appeared characteristic of ankylosing spondylitis blood was a TCR beta motif of under 10 highly homologous variants.

As regards this clonotype: Its antigen is undetermined.

The sequenced material came from blood, either unsorted or a sorted T cell fraction (not recorded which). This clonotype was obtained from a male donor with ankylosing spondylitis.

CDR3 coding DNA: TGTGCCAGCAGCTTAGGTGCCGGGAGCAGAACCGGGGAGCTGTTTTTT. Translating it yields CASSLGAGSRTGELFF. The chain carries TRBV7-8 and TRBJ2-2; D is perhaps TRBD2 (6 bases). Trimming shortened V by 1 base and J by 5 bases, and 14 bases separated the two germline ends. CDR3 length: 16 amino acids. The germline V gene encodes CDR1 SGHVS and CDR2 FQNEAQ.